These 14 T cell receptor beta chains share one sample of origin, sequenced in a study of regulatory T cells in long-lasting Graves disease. Through Arm-PCR of CDR3 regions and iRepertoire HTBI primers, TCR beta libraries were built. Each CDR3 protein is one row after TCRdb ran MiXCR on the multiplex PCR reads. This sample has almost 350,000 distinct CDR3 sequences; around a fifth occur once, and the top ten carry over 25%. Sample time point: persistent/refractory GD, antithyroid drugs over 5 years with positive TRAb. PBMC RNA was the source of the TCR library. The sequencing here drew on peripheral blood mononuclear cells (PBMCs), taken when the disease was refractory, from a patient treated with antithyroid drugs. The receptors were gathered from a female donor with Graves disease.

The chain links TRBV6-2 or TRBV6-3 to TRBJ2-7; 10 bases fit TRBD1. V dropped 11 bases and J dropped 5; count of bases not matched to a gene: 6. The CDR3 runs 12 residues. CDR1 MNHEY and CDR2 SVGEGT come from the germline V gene. The CDR3, as DNA: TGTGCCGGGGGACAGGGGACGCACGAGCAGTACTTC. The encoded protein is CAGGQGTHEQYF.

V and J are TRBV5-1 and TRBJ1-2, with 10 positions matching TRBD1. In germline, CDR1 is SGHRS, CDR2 YFSETQ. J gave up 6 bases and V 4 bases, and 6 bases lay outside the gene matches. This CDR3 is 14 amino acids long. The CDR3 loop reads CASSAWTGGNGYTF. The CDR3, as DNA: TGCGCCAGCAGCGCCTGGACAGGGGGGAATGGCTACACCTTC.

This clonotype was counted many times. CDR3 residues: CAWSPDRVTGELFF. The CDR3 coding sequence is TGTGCCTGGAGCCCGGACAGGGTAACCGGGGAGCTGTTTTTT. This chain joins TRBV30 and TRBJ2-2; 8 bases fit TRBD1. The germline gives CDR1 GTSNPN, CDR2 SVGIG (reference sequence). There are 14 residues in the CDR3. With 3 bases clipped from V and 5 bases from J, the junction kept 5 bases outside the gene matches.

The chain uses TRBV12-3 or TRBV12-4 and TRBJ1-5; tentatively, D is TRBD1 (5 bases). The CDR3 totals 17 residues. V lost 3 bases, J lost 1 base, and 16 bases lay in between. The CDR3 sequence: CASSFSLGHSSNQPQHF. Written as DNA, the CDR3 is TGTGCCAGCAGTTTCTCCCTCGGACATTCAAGCAATCAGCCCCAGCATTTT.

The V call is TRBV24-1, the J call TRBJ1-2, with D unclear. The ends were cut back, 4 bases at V and 7 bases at J, with 15 bases in the middle. Per the germline V gene, CDR1 is KGHDR and CDR2 is SFDVKD. The CDR3 consists of 14 residues. The CDR3 protein is CATSDPRKGPGYTF. The CDR3 DNA sequence: TGTGCCACCAGTGACCCCCGGAAGGGTCCTGGCTACACCTTC.

Many counts were recorded for this clonotype. The chain combines TRBV3-1 with TRBJ1-6; the D is unclear. This CDR3 is 14 amino acids long. V was shortened by 0 bases and J by 3 bases, with 3 bases between the two germline ends. Germline V CDR1 and CDR2: LGHDT, YNNKEL (reference sequence). CDR3 nucleotides: TGTGCCAGCAGCCAAGATGTCTATAATTCACCCCTCCACTTT. Protein sequence: CASSQDVYNSPLHF.

On this clonotype itself: This may stem from a read error, because a much larger clone lies one nucleotide away. The chain has TRBV11-3 and TRBJ2-5, with D perhaps being TRBD1 or TRBD2 (5 bases each). V gave up 5 bases and J gave up 2 bases, with 15 bases separating them. This CDR3 is 15 amino acids long. Germline CDR1 reads SGHNT; CDR2 reads YENEEA. CDR3 amino acids: CASSPKGTGQETQYF. The CDR3 DNA is TGTGCCAGCAGCCCAAAAGGGACGGGTCAAGAGACCCAGTACTTC.

This clonotype has a handful of counts. The rearrangement links TRBV7-8 to TRBJ1-6; 10 bases map to TRBD1. The germline gives CDR1 SGHVS, CDR2 FQNEAQ. The junction had 7 bases not matched to a gene; V was cut back by 5 bases and J by 9 bases. The CDR3 extends over 15 amino acids. As DNA, the CDR3 is TGTGCCAGCAGCAAGGGACAGGGGCGAGGTTCACCCCTCCACTTT. This translates into CASSKGQGRGSPLHF. The whole variable domain, filled in from reference TRBV7-8 and TRBJ1-6, reads GAGVSQSPRYKVAKRGQDVALRCDPISGHVSLFWYQQALGQGPEFLTYFQNEAQLDKSGLPSDRFFAERPEGSVSTLKIQRTQQEDSAVYLCASSKGQGRGSPLHFGNGTRLTVT.

V is TRBV9 and J is TRBJ2-2; D is undetermined. Trimming took off 1 base at V and 6 bases at J, with 7 bases between the two ends. Germline CDR1 is SGDLS and CDR2 is YYNGEE. CDR3 length: 13 residues. Here the CDR3 reads CASSVISSGELFF. The DNA of the CDR3 is TGTGCCAGCAGCGTAATAAGTTCCGGGGAGCTGTTTTTT.

The genes are TRBV19 and TRBJ1-5, with unresolved D. CDR1 is LNHDA, CDR2 SQIVND, per germline (reference sequence). The V end was cut by 3 bases, the J end by 2 bases, with 11 bases between. The CDR3 runs to 15 residues. The CDR3 DNA reads as TGTGCCAGTAGTATCTGGGCAGGCCGCAATCAGCCCCAGCATTTT. Protein product: CASSIWAGRNQPQHF.

This chain links TRBV6-1 with TRBJ2-1; TRBD1 or TRBD2 may be the D gene (5 bases each). This CDR3 has 15 residues. The V end was cut by 10 bases, the J end by 7 bases, with 23 bases between. The germline V gene encodes CDR1 MNHNS and CDR2 SASEGT. The CDR3 bases are TGTGCCACCAAGGCTGCGTTCAGGGACGTAAATGAGCAGTTCTTC. Its protein product is CATKAAFRDVNEQFF.

In its sample, this clonotype was seen many times. The chain has TRBV27 and TRBJ1-5; TRBD1 aligns across 8 bases. This CDR3 region has 16 residues. The J segment lost 4 bases and the V segment lost 6 bases, leaving 11 bases of the junction unmatched. Germline V gene lookup returns CDR1 MNHEY and CDR2 SMNVEV (reference sequence). This CDR3 reads CASRGTTGGKNQPQHF. The CDR3 nucleotides are TGTGCCAGCAGAGGGACTACAGGGGGTAAGAATCAGCCCCAGCATTTT.

With regard to this clonotype: An end of the junction does not agree with germline; a read error may underlie this. The chain joins TRBV3-1 to TRBJ2-7, with D tentatively TRBD2 (6 bases). Germline CDR1 is LGHDT and CDR2 is YNNKEL (reference sequence). This CDR3 region has 14 residues. The CDR3 loop is CAGSQSLATYEQYF. The CDR3 DNA reads as TGTGCCGGCAGCCAATCACTAGCAACCTACGAGCAGTACTTC.

This clonotype was detected many times. The CDR3 sequence is CASSLASPQETQYF. Written as DNA, the CDR3 is TGTGCCAGCAGTTTAGCTAGTCCCCAAGAGACCCAGTACTTC. The V and J genes are TRBV12-3 or TRBV12-4 and TRBJ2-5; D remains ambiguous. V was cut by 0 bases and J by 1 base, with 6 bases left in between. CDR3 length: 14 residues.